The clone carrying this T cell receptor beta chain showed up just once. Antigen unknown. CD4+ naive, central memory, regulatory and stem cell-like memory subsets were isolated by sorting on CD45RO/CCR7/CD25/CD127/CD95/CD27. The source of the sample is a study of beta chain features in type 1 diabetes. Study summary: All samples together contributed about 100,000,000 sorted cells for examination.

V dropped 6 bases and J dropped 4 bases, with 8 bases sitting between them. The V gene's germline CDR1 is MNHNS and CDR2 SASEGT. This CDR3 is 12 amino acids long. Study conclusions and caveats: Within each of all four CD4+ subsets, Type 1 diabetes patients had TCRB CDR3s that were moderately but significantly shorter.

The investigators reverse transcribed all of the isolated RNA, so they sequenced expressed TCRB transcripts. Data came from immunoSEQ multiplex PCR; TCRdb stores just in-frame clones and leaves some out. Here the sample spans about 59,000 clones, about 55% being singletons. The V gene is TRBV6-1, the J gene TRBJ2-3; D gene uncertain. The sequencing input was Tregs from blood. The origin of this receptor is a woman younger than 35 in good health. CDR3 sequence: CASRASPDTQYF. DNA of the CDR3: TGTGCCAGCAGGGCTTCACCAGATACGCAGTATTTT.